This T cell receptor (beta chain) was sequenced for a study of cytotoxic CD8 clonotypes in ibrutinib-treated CLL. With 2 bases removed from V and 4 bases from J, the gap between germline ends came to 12 bases. CDR1 MNHEY and CDR2 SVGAGI come from the germline V gene. The CDR3 consists of 14 residues. Of note for this clone: What it binds is unknown.

Findings of the study overall: Sustained-remission patients were sampled at one set of times and progressing patients at different ones. Relative to age-matched healthy donors, clonality at baseline was higher, and it tracked circulating CD8+ T-cell counts. Shared public clonotypes were rare, and on treatment they either got smaller or stayed the same.

Produced via immunoSEQ multiplex PCR; TCRdb's table is partial and in-frame only. The data hold about 69,000 clones, with around 80% observed a single time. The TCR sequence derives from a human donor with chronic lymphocytic leukemia. The chain has TRBV6-5 and TRBJ2-7; D perhaps matches TRBD1 (6 bases). The input for sequencing was PBMCs, taken at disease progression, from a patient treated with ibrutinib. The DNA of the CDR3 is TGTGCCAGCAGTTACCTTGACAGGACTTACGAGCAGTACTTC. This gives the protein CASSYLDRTYEQYF.